Described below is a single T cell receptor beta chain sequence and its context. CDR1 SEHNR and CDR2 FQNEAQ come from the germline V gene (reference sequence). CDR3 length equals 15 residues. With 4 bases clipped from V and 2 bases from J, the junction kept 6 bases outside the gene matches. This sample stems from a study of identical twins. Each cDNA held unique molecular identifiers, and template switching gave it a universal primer site. Via MiXCR, TCRdb re-called the 5' RACE reads, giving one row per CDR3 protein. The data show 400,000 to 500,000 distinct CDR3 sequences, approximately 14% seen once. These same data were also listed under a study on yellow fever vaccine responses in identical twins. That study reports: The authors reported partly convergent, partly personalized vaccine responses in identical twins.

This TCR came from a woman aged 18-29 years in good health. The chain carries TRBV7-9 and TRBJ2-3, with TRBD1 identical over 7 bases. The material sequenced was CD4+ T cells sorted from blood. The CDR3 DNA reads TGTGCCAGCAGCTGGGGGACAGAGTACACAGATACGCAGTATTTT. This codes for CASSWGTEYTDTQYF.